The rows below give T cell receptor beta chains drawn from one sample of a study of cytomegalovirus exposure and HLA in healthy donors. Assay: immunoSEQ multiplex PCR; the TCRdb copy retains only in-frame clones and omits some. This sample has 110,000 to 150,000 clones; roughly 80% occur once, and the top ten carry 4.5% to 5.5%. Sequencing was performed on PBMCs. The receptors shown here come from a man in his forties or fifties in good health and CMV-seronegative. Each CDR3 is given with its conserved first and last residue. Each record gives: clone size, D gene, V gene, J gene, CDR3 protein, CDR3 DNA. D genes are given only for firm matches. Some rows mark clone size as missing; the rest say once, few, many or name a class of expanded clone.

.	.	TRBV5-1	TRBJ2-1	CASSYTGIGGEQFF	TGCGCCAGCAGCTATACAGGGATAGGGGGTGAGCAGTTCTTC
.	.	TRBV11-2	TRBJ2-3	CASSHTDTQYF	TGTGCCAGCAGCCACACAGATACGCAGTATTTT
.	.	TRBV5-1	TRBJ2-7	CASSLAGQAYEQYF	TGCGCCAGCAGCTTGGCCGGCCAGGCCTACGAGCAGTACTTC
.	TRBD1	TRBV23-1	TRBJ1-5	CASSRGDNQPQHF	TGCGCCAGCTCCAGGGGGGATAATCAGCCCCAGCATTTT
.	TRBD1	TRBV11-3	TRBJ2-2	CASSPGQRGTGELFF	TGTGCCAGCAGCCCGGGACAGCGCGGCACCGGGGAGCTGTTTTTT
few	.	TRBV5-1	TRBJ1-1	CASSELQGVDTEAFF	TGCGCCAGCAGCGAACTACAGGGAGTGGACACTGAAGCTTTCTTT
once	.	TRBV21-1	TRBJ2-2	CASSKVTGDMTGELFF	TGTGCCAGCAGCAAAGTAACCGGGGATATGACCGGGGAGCTGTTTTTT
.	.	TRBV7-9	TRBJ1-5	CASSPPGFNQPQHF	TGTGCCAGCAGCCCGCCAGGCTTTAATCAGCCCCAGCATTTT
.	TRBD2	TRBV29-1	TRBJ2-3	CSVDSGLAAYTDTQYF	TGCAGCGTTGACTCTGGACTAGCGGCTTACACAGATACGCAGTATTTT
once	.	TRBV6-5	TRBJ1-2	CASYPKSGGYTF	TGTGCCAGCTATCCTAAATCAGGTGGCTACACCTTC
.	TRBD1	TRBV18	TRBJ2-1	CASSPRTGGVSNEQFF	TGTGCCAGCTCCCCTCGGACAGGGGGGGTCAGCAATGAGCAGTTCTTC
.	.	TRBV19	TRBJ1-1	CASSPQKTMNTEAFF	TGTGCCAGTAGTCCACAAAAAACCATGAACACTGAAGCTTTCTTT
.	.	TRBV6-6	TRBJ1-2	CASSSLGQLYGYTF	TGTGCCAGCAGTTCCCTTGGACAGCTGTATGGCTACACCTTC
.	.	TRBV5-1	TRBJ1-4	CASSLTDSATNEKLFF	TGCGCCAGCAGCTTGACAGACAGTGCAACTAATGAAAAACTGTTTTTT
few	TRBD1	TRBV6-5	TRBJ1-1	CASRPRGQGSTEAFF	TGTGCCAGCCGTCCTAGGGGACAGGGAAGCACTGAAGCTTTCTTT
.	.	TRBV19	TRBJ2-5	CASSPFEGGGPGASTQYF	TGTGCCAGTAGCCCCTTTGAGGGCGGGGGCCCCGGGGCGTCGACCCAGTACTTC
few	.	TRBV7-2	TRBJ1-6	CASSSLLSPGLNSPLHF	TGTGCCAGCAGCTCACTCTTGAGTCCAGGGCTCAATTCACCCCTCCACTTT
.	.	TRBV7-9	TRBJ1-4	CASSPGGAVEKLFF	TGTGCCAGCAGCCCGGGGGGGGCCGTTGAAAAACTGTTTTTT
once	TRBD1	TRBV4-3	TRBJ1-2	CASSQEATGRQGYTF	TGCGCCAGCAGCCAAGAAGCGACAGGGCGGCAGGGCTACACCTTC
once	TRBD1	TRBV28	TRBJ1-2	CAARDRASYGYTF	TGTGCCGCCCGGGACAGGGCGTCCTATGGCTACACCTTC
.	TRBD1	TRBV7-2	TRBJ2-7	CASSRDRGSSYEQYF	TGTGCCAGCAGCCGGGACAGGGGAAGCTCCTACGAGCAGTACTTC
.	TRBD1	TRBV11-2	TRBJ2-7	CASSLRTGAFSYEQYF	TGTGCCAGCAGCTTACGGACAGGGGCCTTCTCCTACGAGCAGTACTTC
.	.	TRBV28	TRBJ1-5	CASRATGPLSAQHF	TGTGCCAGCAGGGCTACAGGGCCCCTTTCGGCCCAGCATTTT
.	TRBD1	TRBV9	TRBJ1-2	CASSPGQGVYGYTF	TGTGCCAGCAGCCCAGGACAGGGTGTCTATGGCTACACCTTC
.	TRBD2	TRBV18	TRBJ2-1	CASSRSGGSYNEQFF	TGTGCCAGCTCACGGAGCGGGGGATCATACAATGAGCAGTTCTTC
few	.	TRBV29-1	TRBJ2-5	CSSVGGRETQYF	TGCAGCTCTGTGGGGGGTCGGGAGACCCAGTACTTC
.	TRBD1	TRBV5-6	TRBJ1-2	CASRPEGTGGWGYTF	TGTGCCAGCAGACCTGAAGGGACAGGGGGCTGGGGCTACACCTTC
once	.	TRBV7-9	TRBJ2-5	CASQGFEETQYF	TGTGCCAGCCAGGGGTTTGAAGAGACCCAGTACTTC
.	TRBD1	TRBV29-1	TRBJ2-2	CSVPQGAVTGELFF	TGCAGCGTGCCACAGGGGGCTGTCACCGGGGAGCTGTTTTTT
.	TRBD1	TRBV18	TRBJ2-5	CASSPPPGQGALAQYF	TGTGCCAGCTCACCACCACCGGGACAGGGGGCTTTGGCCCAGTACTTC
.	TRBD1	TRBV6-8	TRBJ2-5	CASSRRQGGETQYF	TGTGCCAGCAGCCGTAGACAGGGGGGAGAGACCCAGTACTTC
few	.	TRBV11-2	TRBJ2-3	CASSRYGAAATDTQYF	TGTGCCAGCAGCCGGTATGGGGCAGCAGCCACAGATACGCAGTATTTT
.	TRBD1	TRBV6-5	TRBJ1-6	CASRGQGASPLHF	TGTGCCAGCAGGGGACAGGGGGCTTCACCCCTCCACTTT